What follows are 27 T cell receptor beta chains derived from one specimen sequenced in a study of blood T cell repertoires in COVID-19. Profiling relied on immunoSEQ multiplex PCR, and the TCRdb table lists in-frame clones only, not all of them. The sample carries over 250,000 clones, 90% recorded once. Sequencing was carried out using PBMCs or T cells enriched from blood (not recorded which). These receptors were taken from a young woman who had recovered from COVID-19.

The J gene is TRBJ2-3, the V gene TRBV30; 13 bases are a match to TRBD2. CDR3 length equals 16 residues. Germline CDR1 and CDR2: GTSNPN and SVGIG (reference sequence). The V and J ends lost 1 base and 6 bases, in that order; junction bases with no gene match: 7. The CDR3 DNA is TGTGCCTGGAGTGGGACTAGCGGGAGAATCTTGGATACGCAGTATTTT. Residues: CAWSGTSGRILDTQYF.

This rearrangement joins TRBV4-3 to TRBJ2-3; D is perhaps TRBD1 (6 bases). Germline lookup yields CDR1 LGHNA and CDR2 YSLEER. V lost 4 bases, J lost 0 bases, and 11 bases lay in between. The CDR3 sequence is 15 residues long. The CDR3 region is CASSLGTTSTDTQYF. The CDR3 DNA follows: TGCGCCAGCAGCCTTGGGACAACTAGCACAGATACGCAGTATTTT.

The chain employs TRBV7-2 and TRBJ1-2; no firm D call. V shed 0 bases and J shed 4 bases, with 9 bases lying between them. Germline V gene sequence: CDR1 SGHTA, CDR2 FQGNSA. The CDR3 has 14 amino acids. DNA for the CDR3: TGTGCCAGCAGCTTAGCTGCGGCAACCTATGGCTACACCTTC. Its translation is CASSLAAATYGYTF.

The CDR3: CASSDSATSGSRGEQFF. CDR3 coding DNA: TGTGCCAGCAGTGATAGCGCGACTAGCGGGTCCAGGGGTGAGCAGTTCTTC. This rearrangement joins TRBV25-1 to TRBJ2-1; 10 bases line up with TRBD2. CDR3 length: 17 residues. Germline values: CDR1 MGHDK, CDR2 SYGVNS. J lost 9 bases, V lost 3 bases, and 14 bases had no gene match. The full variable domain, rest sourced from reference TRBV25-1 and TRBJ2-1, is EADIYQTPRYLVIGTGKKITLECSQTMGHDKMYWYQQDPGMELHLIHYSYGVNSTEKGDLSSESTVSRIRTEHFPLTLESARPSHTSQYLCASSDSATSGSRGEQFFGPGTRLTVL.

This clone came up once. The gene calls are TRBV9 and TRBJ2-3, with a tentative D call TRBD2 (6 bases). Germline loops: CDR1 SGDLS, CDR2 YYNGEE. Trimming pared 0 bases from V and 4 bases from J, leaving 12 bases between. The CDR3 has 15 amino acids. In nucleotides, the CDR3 is TGTGCCAGCAGCGTAGAGGTGGGGGGACCAGATACGCAGTATTTT. This codes for CASSVEVGGPDTQYF.

V usage is TRBV4-2 and J usage is TRBJ2-3; D is possibly TRBD2 (6 bases). Germline V gene sequence: CDR1 LGHNA, CDR2 YNFKEQ. The CDR3 consists of 16 residues. Trimming shortened V by 4 bases and J by 1 base, and 15 bases separated the two germline ends. The CDR3 is CASSPNEREGTDTQYF. CDR3 DNA sequence: TGTGCCAGCAGCCCCAATGAGAGGGAGGGCACAGATACGCAGTATTTT.

This clone is a singleton in its sample. The V call is TRBV28, the J call TRBJ2-7, with a possible D match to TRBD1 (6 bases). CDR1 and CDR2 from the germline V gene are MDHEN and SYDVKM. With 5 bases removed from V and 6 bases from J, the gap between germline ends came to 14 bases. This CDR3 has 13 residues. The CDR3 nucleotides read TGTGCCAGCAGTCAGGACCAAGGGGGCGAGCAGTACTTC. This codes for CASSQDQGGEQYF.

The genes are TRBV28 and TRBJ2-2; the match to TRBD2 covers 8 bases. This CDR3 is 15 amino acids long. Trimming removed 5 bases from V and 6 bases from J; junction bases left unmatched: 8. Germline CDR1 MDHEN, CDR2 SYDVKM. As DNA, the CDR3 is TGTGCCAGCAGTCACGGCTCCGGGGGGGCCGGGGAGCTGTTTTTT. Translated, it gives CASSHGSGGAGELFF.

The chain recombines TRBV13 with TRBJ2-3; 9 bases align to TRBD2. The ends lost 5 bases at V and 6 bases at J; junction bases unmatched: 9. The CDR3 has 15 residues. From germline, CDR1 is PRHDT and CDR2 FYEKMQ (reference sequence). The CDR3 spells CASSRAGGVGDTQYF. In DNA, the CDR3 is TGTGCCAGCAGCAGAGCGGGAGGCGTGGGGGATACGCAGTATTTT.

This chain uses TRBV27 with TRBJ2-3, with D perhaps TRBD1 (5 bases). Looked up from germline, CDR1 is MNHEY and CDR2 is SMNVEV (reference sequence). The V and J ends lost 6 bases and 4 bases respectively, with 8 bases between them. The CDR3 contains 12 residues. The CDR3 DNA sequence: TGTGCCAGCAGAACCAGGGCAGATACGCAGTATTTT. Amino acids: CASRTRADTQYF.

Note on this clone: This same CDR3 is encoded by further DNA sequences in the sample. This chain uses TRBV18 with TRBJ1-1, with D possibly matching TRBD1 (6 bases). Germline values: CDR1 KGHSH, CDR2 LQKENI. This CDR3 has 14 residues. V lost 3 bases and J 5 bases, leaving 13 bases between the germline ends. The CDR3 bases are TGTGCCAGCTCACCTGGGGGGGCGGGTACTGAAGCTTTCTTT. This sequence encodes CASSPGGAGTEAFF.

J is TRBJ1-2 and V is TRBV6-4; 7 bases match TRBD1. Trimming took 3 bases from V and 4 from J; bases not matched to a gene: 2. This CDR3 has 13 amino acids. CDR1 MRHNA and CDR2 SNTAGT come from the germline V gene. CDR3 sequence reads: CASSEQGGYGYTF. The DNA for the CDR3 is TGTGCCAGCAGTGAGCAGGGGGGCTATGGCTACACCTTC.

The CDR3 here is CATSEPLAETQYF. The DNA for the CDR3 is TGTGCCACCAGTGAGCCACTAGCAGAGACCCAGTACTTC. The chain carries TRBV24-1 and TRBJ2-5; weak D call: TRBD2 (6 bases). Germline CDR1 and CDR2: KGHDR and SFDVKD. The V and J ends lost 4 bases and 4 bases respectively, with 9 bases between them. The CDR3 spans 13 residues.

The genes are TRBV6-5 and TRBJ2-1, with 8 bases identical to TRBD2. The V and J ends lost 2 bases and 4 bases, in that order; junction bases with no gene match: 4. Germline CDR1 reads MNHEY; CDR2 reads SVGAGI. The CDR3 has 15 residues. This chain's CDR3 is CASSYRLAGYNEQFF. CDR3 coding DNA: TGTGCCAGCAGTTACAGGCTAGCGGGTTACAATGAGCAGTTCTTC.

This clone was recorded once. The chain recombines TRBV7-9 with TRBJ2-7, with TRBD2 identical over 13 bases. This CDR3 contains 15 residues. The V gene's germline CDR1 is SEHNR and CDR2 FQNEAQ (reference sequence). V was pared by 5 bases and J by 2 bases, with 3 bases of the junction left unmatched. The CDR3 DNA reads TGTGCCAGCAGCCCGGGACTAGCGGGACCCTACGAGCAGTACTTC. This translates into CASSPGLAGPYEQYF.

The rearrangement links TRBV2 to TRBJ1-5, with TRBD1 matching over 9 bases. The CDR3 has 14 amino acids. Trimming cost V 6 bases and J 5 bases; bases outside gene matches: 5. Germline-derived CDR1 and CDR2 are SNHLY and FYNNEI. CDR3 amino acids: CASRDRGWDQPQHF. DNA for the CDR3: TGTGCCAGCAGGGACAGGGGCTGGGATCAGCCCCAGCATTTT.

The CDR3 here is CASSFLQGYEAFF. CDR3 nucleotides: TGTGCCAGCAGCTTTCTACAGGGGTATGAAGCTTTCTTT. V is TRBV7-2 and J is TRBJ1-1; the match to TRBD1 covers 7 bases. Trimming took 3 bases from V and 7 from J; bases not matched to a gene: 5. Per the germline V gene, CDR1 is SGHTA and CDR2 is FQGNSA. The CDR3 spans 13 residues.

As regards this clone: Other DNA sequences in this sample translate to the same CDR3. The chain carries TRBV30 and TRBJ2-5; 9 bases map to TRBD2. The CDR3 has 13 residues. Germline trimming cut 0 bases from V and 4 bases from J; bases unmatched to any gene: 0. Germline CDR1 reads GTSNPN; CDR2 reads SVGIG (reference sequence). CDR3 coding DNA: TGTGCCTGGAGTGTACTAGCGGGAGAGACCCAGTACTTC. Protein sequence: CAWSVLAGETQYF.

J is TRBJ2-1 and V is TRBV28, with 10 positions matching TRBD2. The length of the CDR3 is 16 residues. Germline CDR1 and CDR2: MDHEN and SYDVKM. The junction had 5 bases not matched to a gene; V was cut back by 4 bases and J by 2 bases. As DNA, the CDR3 is TGTGCCAGCAGTTCCGGGACTAGCGAGCCCTACAATGAGCAGTTCTTC. This translates into CASSSGTSEPYNEQFF.

This rearrangement joins TRBV4-3 to TRBJ1-1, with 8 bases identical to TRBD1. The CDR3 extends over 14 amino acids. The germline CDR1 and CDR2 sequences are LGHNA and YSLEER. V lost 2 bases, J lost 4 bases, and 3 bases stayed unmatched. CDR3 in DNA: TGCGCCAGCAGCCAAACAGGGGGTTTCACTGAAGCTTTCTTT. Amino acids: CASSQTGGFTEAFF.

Worth noting for this clone: The limits of the CDR3 on the DNA are not certain, so only TCRdb's listed CDR3 is given. The CDR3: CASSKCPLEREKVARGNEQFF. This sequence joins TRBV21-1 and TRBJ2-1; the table gives TRBD2 as D, unverified against the DNA. TRBV21-1 is given as a pseudogene. The CDR3 has 21 amino acids, counting both end residues.

The chain employs TRBV3-1 (or the pseudogene TRBV3-2) and TRBJ2-1; the match to TRBD2 covers 7 bases. Trimming took 1 base from V and 6 from J; bases not matched to a gene: 6. Germline V gene data show CDR1 as LGHDT and CDR2 as YNNKEL (reference sequence). The CDR3 is 15 residues long. The CDR3 DNA sequence: TGTGCCAGCAGCCAAGGACGGCTAGCGGTCAATGAGCAGTTCTTC. Translated: CASSQGRLAVNEQFF.

The chain has TRBV5-4 and TRBJ1-1; D not certain. CDR3 length: 15 residues. V dropped 0 bases and J dropped 3 bases, with 12 bases sitting between them. Germline CDR1 is SGHNT and CDR2 is YYREEE (reference sequence). CDR3 residues: CASSLVLGFDTEAFF. CDR3 DNA: TGTGCCAGCAGCTTGGTTCTGGGCTTTGACACTGAAGCTTTCTTT.

The chain uses TRBV6-4 and TRBJ2-1, with 10 nucleotides matching TRBD1. V gave up 4 bases and J gave up 9 bases; unmatched junction bases: 9. CDR1 is MRHNA and CDR2 is SNTAGT in the germline V gene. The CDR3 has 15 residues. The chain's CDR3 is CASSAGDRGGGEQFF. The CDR3 coding sequence is TGTGCCAGCAGTGCCGGGGACAGGGGTGGAGGTGAGCAGTTCTTC.

The gene calls are TRBV6-6 and TRBJ2-5, with unresolved D. Germline CDR1 MNHNY, CDR2 SVGAGI (reference sequence). V lost 7 bases to trimming and J lost 5 bases, with 11 bases between them. The length of the CDR3 is 12 residues. CDR3 region: CASTPRGETQYF. The CDR3 DNA reads TGTGCCAGCACCCCCCGAGGTGAGACCCAGTACTTC.

V and J are TRBV18 and TRBJ1-3, with unresolved D. The CDR3 is made up of 16 amino acids. V dropped 1 base and J dropped 0 bases, with 10 bases sitting between them. Germline CDR1 is KGHSH and CDR2 is LQKENI. The CDR3 sequence is CASSPRLENSGNTIYF. CDR3 nucleotide sequence: TGTGCCAGCTCACCACGGCTAGAGAACTCTGGAAACACCATATATTTT.

This chain connects TRBV28 to TRBJ1-5; a weak D match, TRBD1 (5 bases). The CDR3 totals 15 residues. Trimming stripped 2 bases from V and 3 bases from J, with 11 bases between. Germline CDR1 and CDR2: MDHEN and SYDVKM. The chain's CDR3 is CASSLAGVLNQPQHF. CDR3 DNA: TGTGCCAGCAGTTTAGCGGGGGTCCTCAATCAGCCCCAGCATTTT.